This T cell receptor (beta chain) was identified during a study of shared clonotypes between healthy human individuals. Genomic DNA from each subset was divided evenly over several immunoSEQ plates. Roughly 30,000 T cell genomes (around 300 ng DNA) went into each PBMC replicate. Authors' analysis steps: As immunoSEQ supplied junction-only sequences (without quality scores), filtering differed. The protocol was immunoSEQ multiplex PCR, while the TCRdb copy is restricted to in-frame clones and leaves out a portion. For V, J and clone size, that table is used; D and trimming come from the DNA. Found here are some 490,000 clones, 78% of them singletons; the top ten hold 12%. This CDR3 contains 17 residues. Germline V gene data show CDR1 as MNHEY and CDR2 as SMNVEV (reference sequence). The V gene lost 1 base and the J gene lost 10 bases, with 20 bases spanning the gap.

The gene calls are TRBV27 and TRBJ1-6; D is possibly TRBD1 (5 bases). This receptor was taken from a middle-aged woman in good health. Some clones in this sample may be carry-over from other donors' samples. Sequencing used PBMCs. The CDR3 nucleotides read TGTGCCAGCAGTTTATGGGATGCGGGACGAACTCTATCACCCCTCCACTTT. Protein sequence: CASSLWDAGRTLSPLHF.